The 18 T cell receptor beta chains below come from one sample, sequenced in a study of cytomegalovirus exposure and HLA in healthy donors. PCR used 60 Vbeta primers and 13 Jbeta primers. The table came from immunoSEQ multiplex PCR; TCRdb's copy has only in-frame clones and leaves some out. The top ten hold 4% to 4.5% of the sample, which has around 100,000 clones, over 70% seen once. The sequencing sample was made of PBMCs. The origin of the receptors is a woman in her thirties or forties in good health and CMV-seropositive.

The chain carries TRBV6-1 and TRBJ2-7; TRBD1 is a possible D gene (6 bases). V lost 1 base and J lost 0, with 13 bases in between. Germline CDR1 is MNHNS and CDR2 is SASEGT. This CDR3 has 16 residues. CDR3 nucleotide sequence: TGTGCCAGCAGTGAAGTCTGGGACATGAACTCCTACGAGCAGTACTTC. It codes for CASSEVWDMNSYEQYF.

This sequence joins TRBV19 and TRBJ1-1, with unresolved D. CDR3 length: 14 residues. V lost 3 bases, J lost 4 bases, and 12 bases lay in between. Germline-derived CDR1 and CDR2 are LNHDA and SQIVND (reference sequence). The CDR3 DNA follows: TGTGCCAGTAGTATTGGGCTGGGCAGCACTGAAGCTTTCTTT. Translation: CASSIGLGSTEAFF.

The chain uses TRBV27 and TRBJ1-5, with a tentative D call TRBD1 (5 bases). V was shortened by 5 bases and J by 2 bases, with 13 bases between the two germline ends. The germline gives CDR1 MNHEY, CDR2 SMNVEV (reference sequence). The CDR3 is 15 residues long. The CDR3 here is CASSKGWAGNQPQHF. The DNA for the CDR3 is TGTGCCAGCAGTAAGGGGTGGGCCGGCAATCAGCCCCAGCATTTT.

The chain recombines TRBV12-5 with TRBJ1-1; no clear D. The V gene lost 0 bases and the J gene lost 1 base, with 15 bases spanning the gap. This CDR3 has 17 amino acids. Germline assignment: CDR1 LGHNT and CDR2 FRNRAP. The DNA of the CDR3 is TGTGCTAGTGGTTTGGTACGGGGTGGGGTCCCGAACACTGAAGCTTTCTTT. This sequence encodes CASGLVRGGVPNTEAFF.

This rearrangement joins TRBV4-2 to TRBJ2-5; a weak D match, TRBD2 (5 bases). CDR1 and CDR2 from the germline V gene are LGHNA and YNFKEQ. This CDR3 is built from 13 residues. V was pared by 1 base and J by 3 bases, with 6 bases between. In DNA, the CDR3 is TGTGCCAGCAGCCAAGTAGCGAAAGAGACCCAGTACTTC. Translation: CASSQVAKETQYF.

This clone has a handful of counts. The chain has TRBV9 and TRBJ2-3, with D hard to call. The CDR3 is 15 amino acids. The germline CDR1 and CDR2 sequences are SGDLS and YYNGEE. Trimming took off 0 bases at V and 6 bases at J, with 14 bases between the two ends. CDR3 nucleotides: TGTGCCAGCAGCGTAGATCCGGGTTTGGTGGATACGCAGTATTTT. Translating it yields CASSVDPGLVDTQYF.

J is TRBJ1-2 and V is TRBV27; TRBD1 aligns across 7 bases. The CDR3 sequence is 15 residues long. V shed 4 bases, J shed 12 bases, and the junction held 17 bases outside the gene matches. The germline CDR1 and CDR2 sequences are MNHEY and SMNVEV (reference sequence). CDR3 residues: CASSSHRGNTAGHTF. In DNA form, the CDR3 reads TGTGCCAGCAGTTCGCACAGGGGTAATACGGCGGGCCACACCTTC.

This chain connects TRBV6-5 to TRBJ2-1, with D perhaps TRBD2 (7 bases). The ends were cut back, 0 bases at V and 9 bases at J, with 15 bases in the middle. From germline, CDR1 is MNHEY and CDR2 SVGAGI. This CDR3 contains 15 residues. The DNA for the CDR3 is TGTGCCAGCAGTTACTCTGGGGGGGCGAGGCGTGAGCAGTTCTTC. This gives the protein CASSYSGGARREQFF.

The chain recombines TRBV11-3 with TRBJ2-7; 10 bases fit TRBD2. CDR3 length equals 16 residues. The junction had 14 bases not matched to a gene; V was cut back by 5 bases and J by 7 bases. Germline V CDR1 and CDR2: SGHNT, YENEEA. The DNA of the CDR3 is TGTGCCAGCAGCCAATTCTCCGGGACTAGCGCCAAGGAGCAGTACTTC. This translates into CASSQFSGTSAKEQYF.

The chain carries TRBV7-8 and TRBJ1-1; D not certain. V gave up 5 bases and J gave up 1 base, with 8 bases separating them. CDR3 length: 13 residues. Germline V lookup: CDR1 SGHVS, CDR2 FQNEAQ. The CDR3 region is CASSPDWNTEAFF. The DNA for the CDR3 is TGTGCCAGCAGCCCTGACTGGAACACTGAAGCTTTCTTT.

The table lists this clone with many counts. The rearrangement links TRBV5-1 to TRBJ2-7; D ambiguous. The germline V gene encodes CDR1 SGHRS and CDR2 YFSETQ. Deletions cut 0 bases from V and 2 bases from J, with 12 bases between. The length of the CDR3 is 15 residues. The CDR3 bases are TGCGCCAGCAGCTTGGAACCCGGTTCACCCTACGAGCAGTACTTC. Its protein product is CASSLEPGSPYEQYF.

The genes are TRBV19 and TRBJ2-1, with 12 bases aligning to TRBD2. The CDR3 extends over 17 amino acids. V lost 4 bases to trimming and J lost 4 bases; unmatched junction nucleotides: 8. Germline CDR1 reads LNHDA; CDR2 reads SQIVND (reference sequence). CDR3 protein: CASSKTGTSGPYNEQFF. CDR3 nucleotide sequence: TGTGCCAGTAGTAAAACCGGGACTAGCGGGCCGTACAATGAGCAGTTCTTC. Together with reference TRBV19 and TRBJ2-1, the CDR3 gives the full variable domain: DGGITQSPKYLFRKEGQNVTLSCEQNLNHDAMYWYRQDPGQGLRLIYYSQIVNDFQKGDIAEGYSVSREKKESFPLTVTSAQKNPTAFYLCASSKTGTSGPYNEQFFGPGTRLTVL.

The chain joins TRBV9 to TRBJ2-5; 13 bases fit TRBD2. Losses at the gene ends were 0 bases for V and 2 bases for J; bases not matched to a gene: 10. The CDR3 consists of 19 residues. CDR1 is SGDLS, CDR2 YYNGEE, per germline. CDR3 in amino acids: CASSVATPGLAGPQETQYF. In nucleotides, the CDR3 is TGTGCCAGCAGCGTAGCAACTCCGGGACTAGCGGGGCCACAAGAGACCCAGTACTTC.

To note about this clone: The junction departs from the called germline gene at one end, perhaps through a read error. The V gene is TRBV7-9, the J gene TRBJ1-2; 9 nucleotides match TRBD1. Germline assignment: CDR1 SEHNR and CDR2 FQNEAQ (reference sequence). This CDR3 spans 15 amino acids. The CDR3 bases are TGTTCCAGCAGCGCTGCGGGACAGGGCGTTGTCGGCTACACCTTC. As protein: CSSSAAGQGVVGYTF.

The V and J genes are TRBV5-8 and TRBJ1-2; TRBD1 might be the D (5 bases). The germline V gene encodes CDR1 SGHTS and CDR2 YDEGEE. With 2 bases removed from V and 6 bases from J, the gap between germline ends came to 17 bases. The CDR3 consists of 15 residues. Here the CDR3 DNA reads TGTGCCAGCAGCTTTGGTGGGGCGATTATGAATGGCTACACCTTC. Amino acid sequence: CASSFGGAIMNGYTF.

This clone has more than one count but fewer than ten. CDR3 DNA: TGTGCCAGCAGCGCCGGACAGGGTTTGGTCCAGTTCTTC. It codes for CASSAGQGLVQFF. The chain recombines TRBV7-3 with TRBJ2-1; the match to TRBD1 covers 8 bases. J lost 13 bases, V lost 5 bases, and 10 bases had no gene match. CDR1 and CDR2 (germline): SGHTA, FQGTGA. The CDR3 consists of 13 residues.

The chain is built from TRBV13 and TRBJ1-4; no reliable D call. Germline V gene sequence: CDR1 PRHDT, CDR2 FYEKMQ (reference sequence). V was cut by 2 bases and J by 10 bases, with 11 bases left in between. This CDR3 has 13 amino acids. This CDR3 reads CASSLRPEGKLFF. CDR3 DNA sequence: TGTGCCAGCAGCTTAAGGCCAGAGGGAAAACTGTTTTTT.

The chain has TRBV10-3 and TRBJ1-5; D is undetermined. With 3 bases removed from V and 6 bases from J, the gap between germline ends came to 9 bases. Germline loops: CDR1 ENHRY, CDR2 SYGVKD. CDR3 length: 13 residues. In DNA form, the CDR3 reads TGTGCCATCAGTGAATTGGGGAGTCAGCCCCAGCATTTT. Amino acids: CAISELGSQPQHF.